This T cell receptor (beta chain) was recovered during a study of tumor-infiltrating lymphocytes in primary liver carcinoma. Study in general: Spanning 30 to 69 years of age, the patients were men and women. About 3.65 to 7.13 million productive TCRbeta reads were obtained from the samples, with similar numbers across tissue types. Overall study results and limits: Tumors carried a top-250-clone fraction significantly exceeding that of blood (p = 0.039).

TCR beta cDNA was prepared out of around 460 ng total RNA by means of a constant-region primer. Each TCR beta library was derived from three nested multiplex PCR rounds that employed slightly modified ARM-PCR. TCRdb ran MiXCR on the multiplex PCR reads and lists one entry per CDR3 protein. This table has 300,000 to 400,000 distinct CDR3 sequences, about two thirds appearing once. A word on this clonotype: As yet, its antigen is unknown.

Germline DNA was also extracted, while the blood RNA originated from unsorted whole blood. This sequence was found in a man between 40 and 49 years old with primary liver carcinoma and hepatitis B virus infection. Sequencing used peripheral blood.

This CDR3 is CASSDRAQYEQYF. CDR3 bases: TGTGCCAGCAGTGATCGGGCACAATACGAGCAGTACTTC. The chain is built from TRBV2 and TRBJ2-7; unclear D gene. Trimming removed 3 bases at V and 4 bases at J, with 10 bases between. CDR1 is SNHLY, CDR2 FYNNEI, per germline. The CDR3 spans 13 residues.